These 26 T cell receptor beta chains originate from one sample sequenced in a study of blood T cell repertoires in COVID-19. The table came from immunoSEQ multiplex PCR; TCRdb's copy has only in-frame clones and leaves some out. The profile covers approximately 310,000 clones, with around 86% appearing a single time and 5% to 5.5% taken by the ten largest. The sequenced material came from PBMCs or T cells enriched from blood (not recorded which). The receptors were sampled from a man in his sixties who had recovered from COVID-19.

The CDR3 is CASSLVAQGAQYF. In nucleotides, the CDR3 is TGTGCCAGCAGCTTAGTTGCCCAGGGGGCCCAGTACTTC. This chain uses TRBV11-2 with TRBJ2-5; 7 bases match TRBD1. After removal of 1 base from V and 9 bases from J, the junction contained 5 bases not matched to a gene. The length of the CDR3 is 13 residues. CDR1 is SGHAT and CDR2 is FQNNGV in the germline V gene.

The rearrangement uses TRBV18 and TRBJ2-3; the D is unclear. CDR3 length: 15 residues. Germline lookup yields CDR1 KGHSH and CDR2 LQKENI. V dropped 2 bases and J dropped 0 bases, with 9 bases sitting between them. In nucleotides, the CDR3 is TGTGCCAGCTCACCAAACCCCACTAGCACAGATACGCAGTATTTT. It codes for CASSPNPTSTDTQYF. The variable domain in full, with the rest retrieved from reference TRBV18 and TRBJ2-3, is NAGVMQNPRHLVRRRGQEARLRCSPMKGHSHVYWYRQLPEEGLKFMVYLQKENIIDESGMPKERFSAEFPKEGPSILRIQQVVRGDSAAYFCASSPNPTSTDTQYFGPGTRLTVL.

The chain employs TRBV19 and TRBJ1-2; TRBD1 agrees at 7 bases. The germline V gene has CDR1 LNHDA and CDR2 SQIVND (reference sequence). CDR3 length: 13 amino acids. Losses at the gene ends were 5 bases for V and 3 bases for J; bases not matched to a gene: 3. The DNA for the CDR3 is TGTGCCAGTAGTGCCCAGGGGGACTATGGCTACACCTTC. This translates into CASSAQGDYGYTF.

This clone was observed a handful of times. The chain has TRBV3-1 (or the pseudogene TRBV3-2) and TRBJ2-1; D remains unclear. CDR3 length equals 14 residues. Germline CDR1 reads LGHDT; CDR2 reads YNNKEL (reference sequence). Trimming left V 2 bases short and J 5 bases short, with 10 bases between. CDR3 sequence reads: CASSQMSPNNEQFF. The CDR3 nucleotides read TGTGCCAGCAGCCAAATGTCCCCTAACAATGAGCAGTTCTTC.

The CDR3 here is CSVATTGIKGGYTF. Written as DNA, the CDR3 is TGCAGCGTTGCGACGACGGGGATTAAAGGGGGCTACACCTTC. V usage is TRBV29-1 and J usage is TRBJ1-2; D ambiguous. Trimming removed 4 bases from V and 8 bases from J, with 20 bases in between. The germline CDR1 and CDR2 sequences are SQVTM and ANQGSEA. The CDR3 is made up of 14 amino acids.

V and J are TRBV11-3 and TRBJ2-1; a possible D gene is TRBD2 (5 bases). Germline values: CDR1 SGHNT, CDR2 YENEEA. The V end lost 2 bases, the J end lost 5 bases, and 16 bases lay between the germline ends. CDR3 length: 16 amino acids. The CDR3 DNA is TGTGCCAGCAGCTTAAGTCCTCTAGAGAGGGACAATGAGCAGTTCTTC. Protein product: CASSLSPLERDNEQFF.

V usage is TRBV5-6 and J usage is TRBJ2-7; 8 bases align to TRBD1. The CDR3 covers 13 residues. From germline, CDR1 is SGHDT and CDR2 YYEEEE. The trim removed 1 base at V and 6 bases at J, leaving 3 bases unmatched. As DNA, the CDR3 is TGTGCCAGCAGCTTGCCAGGGGGCTTCGAGCAGTACTTC. Its translation is CASSLPGGFEQYF.

This sequence joins TRBV7-3 and TRBJ2-3; TRBD2 aligns across 7 bases. The CDR3 length is 14 residues. Germline CDR1 reads SGHTA; CDR2 reads FQGTGA. Germline trimming cut 4 bases from V and 3 bases from J; bases unmatched to any gene: 4. The CDR3 nucleotides are TGTGCCAGCAGCTCCCGGACTAGAACAGATACGCAGTATTTT. It codes for CASSSRTRTDTQYF.

This chain joins TRBV19 and TRBJ1-1; unclear D gene. The germline CDR1 and CDR2 sequences are LNHDA and SQIVND (reference sequence). The CDR3 has 15 residues. V was trimmed by 6 bases and J by 1 base, leaving 15 bases between them. CDR3 loop: CASSDPPAANTEAFF. The CDR3 DNA is TGTGCCAGTAGCGATCCCCCCGCGGCGAACACTGAAGCTTTCTTT. The full variable domain, rest sourced from reference TRBV19 and TRBJ1-1, is DGGITQSPKYLFRKEGQNVTLSCEQNLNHDAMYWYRQDPGQGLRLIYYSQIVNDFQKGDIAEGYSVSREKKESFPLTVTSAQKNPTAFYLCASSDPPAANTEAFFGQGTRLTVV.

The gene calls are TRBV7-9 and TRBJ2-7; a weak D match, TRBD1 (6 bases). Germline loops: CDR1 SEHNR, CDR2 FQNEAQ (reference sequence). Trimming shortened V by 8 bases and J by 5 bases, and 19 bases separated the two germline ends. The CDR3 is 14 amino acids. The chain's CDR3 is CASARSGTKNEQYF. The CDR3 DNA sequence: TGTGCCAGCGCCCGGAGTGGGACAAAGAACGAGCAGTACTTC.

The chain employs TRBV2 and TRBJ1-5, with 10 bases that match TRBD1. The CDR3 contains 14 residues. V trimming: 4 bases; J trimming: 5 bases; junction bases outside the gene matches: 2. CDR1 is SNHLY, CDR2 FYNNEI, per germline. The CDR3 loop is CASSGGTGDQPQHF. In DNA, the CDR3 is TGTGCCAGCAGTGGTGGGACAGGGGATCAGCCCCAGCATTTT.

The rearrangement links TRBV20-1 to TRBJ2-7, with D perhaps TRBD2 (6 bases). Germline loops: CDR1 DFQATT, CDR2 SNEGSKA (reference sequence). V lost 6 bases, J lost 6 bases, and 12 bases lay in between. The CDR3 covers 11 residues. The CDR3 nucleotides read TGCAGTGCGATGAGACTAGGCGAGCAGTACTTC. This codes for CSAMRLGEQYF.

The count of this clone is one. The chain combines TRBV13 with TRBJ2-3; 9 nucleotides match TRBD2. The CDR3 runs 16 residues. V was pared by 1 base and J by 4 bases, with 6 bases of the junction left unmatched. Germline values: CDR1 PRHDT, CDR2 FYEKMQ (reference sequence). The CDR3 DNA sequence: TGTGCCAGCAGCTTAGACGCGGGAGGGCCGCCAGATACGCAGTATTTT. Encoded protein: CASSLDAGGPPDTQYF.

A remark on this clone: This sample also contains other DNA sequences that code for the same CDR3. CDR3 residues: CASSIGTSGRGNEQFF. In DNA, the CDR3 is TGTGCCAGTAGTATAGGGACTAGCGGGAGAGGCAATGAGCAGTTCTTC. This sequence joins TRBV19 and TRBJ2-1; TRBD2 agrees at 13 bases. With 1 base clipped from V and 6 bases from J, the junction kept 3 bases outside the gene matches. There are 16 residues in the CDR3. The germline gives CDR1 LNHDA, CDR2 SQIVND (reference sequence).

This clone was observed a few times. This rearrangement joins TRBV29-1 to TRBJ1-1; 7 positions agree with TRBD1. The CDR3 has 13 residues. Germline trimming cut 7 bases from V and 3 bases from J; bases unmatched to any gene: 8. The germline CDR1 and CDR2 sequences are SQVTM and ANQGSEA. CDR3 sequence reads: CSANDRADTEAFF. The CDR3 DNA reads as TGCAGCGCAAATGACAGGGCGGACACTGAAGCTTTCTTT.

This clone appeared once. The chain is built from TRBV24-1 and TRBJ2-7; D is perhaps TRBD2 (5 bases). CDR3 length equals 11 residues. Germline CDR1 reads KGHDR; CDR2 reads SFDVKD. The V end lost 8 bases, the J end lost 7 bases, and 11 bases lay between the germline ends. CDR3 protein: CATKRCGEQYF. In DNA, the CDR3 is TGTGCCACCAAACGGTGCGGGGAGCAGTACTTC.

There are a few counts of this clone. This rearrangement joins TRBV4-1 to TRBJ2-7, with 8 positions matching TRBD2. Germline CDR1 is MGHRA and CDR2 is YSYEKL. V shed 0 bases, J shed 3 bases, and the junction held 4 bases outside the gene matches. The CDR3 totals 15 residues. DNA for the CDR3: TGCGCCAGCAGCCAAGATGCACTAGCGGTCTACGAGCAGTACTTC. Its protein product is CASSQDALAVYEQYF.

The table lists this clone with a few counts. The chain has TRBV5-1 and TRBJ2-2; no firm D call. Germline CDR1 is SGHRS and CDR2 is YFSETQ. The CDR3 runs to 16 residues. V was pared by 0 bases and J by 0 bases, with 9 bases between. The DNA of the CDR3 is TGCGCCAGCAGCTTGGACTATTCGCCGAACACCGGGGAGCTGTTTTTT. Amino acid sequence: CASSLDYSPNTGELFF.

The rearrangement uses TRBV15 and TRBJ2-7; D is undetermined. CDR3 length equals 15 residues. Germline loops: CDR1 LNHNV, CDR2 YYDKDF (reference sequence). Trimming pared 0 bases from V and 0 bases from J, leaving 9 bases between. As DNA, the CDR3 is TGTGCCACCAGCAGAGATTTCAGAAGCTCCTACGAGCAGTACTTC. This sequence encodes CATSRDFRSSYEQYF.

This chain connects TRBV2 to TRBJ1-2; D may be TRBD1 (5 bases). Germline V lookup: CDR1 SNHLY, CDR2 FYNNEI. This CDR3 is 14 amino acids long. Trimming left V 5 bases short and J 3 bases short, with 13 bases between. CDR3 nucleotides: TGTGCCAGCAGTAGGACACGCTTTGACTATGGCTACACCTTC. Protein sequence: CASSRTRFDYGYTF. Full variable domain (missing parts from reference TRBV2 and TRBJ1-2): EPEVTQTPSHQVTQMGQEVILRCVPISNHLYFYWYRQILGQKVEFLVSFYNNEISEKSEIFDDQFSVERPDGSNFTLKIRSTKLEDSAMYFCASSRTRFDYGYTFGSGTRLTVV.

The chain uses TRBV7-9 and TRBJ2-7; D not certain. The germline V gene has CDR1 SEHNR and CDR2 FQNEAQ (reference sequence). The CDR3 has 13 amino acids. The V and J ends lost 5 bases and 2 bases respectively, with 10 bases between them. The CDR3 sequence: CASSPDWPYEQYF. DNA for the CDR3: TGTGCCAGCAGCCCCGACTGGCCCTACGAGCAGTACTTC.

V is TRBV7-2 and J is TRBJ1-1; 9 bases fit TRBD1. Per the germline V gene, CDR1 is SGHTA and CDR2 is FQGNSA. This CDR3 region has 13 residues. Trimming at V came to 6 bases and at J to 4 bases, leaving 3 bases not matched to a gene. CDR3 DNA sequence: TGTGCCAGCAGGGGGACAGGGCCCACTGAAGCTTTCTTT. This sequence encodes CASRGTGPTEAFF.

The rearrangement links TRBV11-2 to TRBJ2-7; 10 bases align to TRBD2. Germline CDR1 reads SGHAT; CDR2 reads FQNNGV. Trimming took 5 bases from V and 2 from J; bases not matched to a gene: 6. The length of the CDR3 is 15 residues. CDR3 sequence reads: CASSPQAGGTYEQYF. In nucleotides, the CDR3 is TGTGCCAGCAGCCCGCAAGCGGGAGGGACCTACGAGCAGTACTTC.

This chain links TRBV24-1 with TRBJ2-5; the D is unclear. There are 15 residues in the CDR3. CDR1 is KGHDR and CDR2 is SFDVKD in the germline V gene. V was pared by 7 bases and J by 5 bases, with 19 bases between. CDR3 in amino acids: CATSTKDPERETQYF. Written as DNA, the CDR3 is TGTGCCACCAGCACTAAAGACCCCGAGAGGGAGACCCAGTACTTC.

The J gene is TRBJ2-7, the V gene TRBV28; TRBD1 matches 7 bases. This CDR3 contains 13 residues. J was trimmed by 4 bases and V by 7 bases; bases with no gene match: 7. Germline values: CDR1 MDHEN, CDR2 SYDVKM. CDR3 residues: CASTTPGQYEQYF. In DNA, the CDR3 is TGTGCCAGCACGACACCGGGACAGTACGAGCAGTACTTC.

The chain carries TRBV18 and TRBJ1-6; D gene unclear. V shed 3 bases and J shed 6 bases, with 9 bases lying between them. The length of the CDR3 is 14 residues. In germline, CDR1 is KGHSH, CDR2 LQKENI. DNA for the CDR3: TGTGCCAGCTCACCCCCCAGTTCTAATTCACCCCTCCACTTT. As protein: CASSPPSSNSPLHF. The full variable domain, rest sourced from reference TRBV18 and TRBJ1-6, is NAGVMQNPRHLVRRRGQEARLRCSPMKGHSHVYWYRQLPEEGLKFMVYLQKENIIDESGMPKERFSAEFPKEGPSILRIQQVVRGDSAAYFCASSPPSSNSPLHFGNGTRLTVT.